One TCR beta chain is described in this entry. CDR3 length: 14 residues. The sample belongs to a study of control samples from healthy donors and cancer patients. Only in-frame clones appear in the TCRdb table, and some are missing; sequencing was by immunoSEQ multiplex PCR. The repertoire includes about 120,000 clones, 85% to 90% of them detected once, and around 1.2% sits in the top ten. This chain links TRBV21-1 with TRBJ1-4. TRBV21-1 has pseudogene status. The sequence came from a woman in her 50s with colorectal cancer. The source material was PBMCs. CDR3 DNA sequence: TGTGCCAGTGGGAGGGTACAGCATAATGAAAAACTGTTTTTT. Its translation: CASGRVQHNEKLFF.